What follows describes a single TCR beta chain. Its antigen is not identified. A much larger clone differs by one base, so this may be a read error. Making TCR beta cDNA involved approximately 510 ng total RNA and a constant-region primer. Amplification in three nested multiplex PCR rounds with slightly modified ARM-PCR gave rise to TCR beta libraries. PCR rounds one and two used TRBV1-TRBV30 forward primers with a C-beta reverse primer for about 9 cycles each. TCRdb re-analysed the multiplex PCR reads in MiXCR, keeping a single row per CDR3 protein. The sample consists of roughly 120,000 distinct CDR3 sequences, around two thirds of them appearing once. This sample is part of a study of tumor-infiltrating lymphocytes in primary liver carcinoma. At the level of the study: These were node-negative, non-metastatic T1-T3 tumors of 4.2 to 10 cm. In every tissue type, samples returned a similar yield of roughly 3.65 to 8 million productive TCRbeta reads.

Broader study findings: The study found only about 7.5-25% of top clones in all five tumor regions. Tumor samples exhibited a significantly greater top-250-clone fraction than blood samples (p = 0.039).

The CDR3 has 15 residues. The germline V gene has CDR1 MDHEN and CDR2 SYDVKM. RNA and DNA were co-extracted from 20-30 mg of unsorted bulk tissue. V is TRBV28 and J is TRBJ1-5; 7 positions agree with TRBD1. The origin of this receptor is a woman aged 55 to 70 with primary liver carcinoma and hepatitis B virus infection. Material: liver tumor tissue from sampling region 1. The subset: tumor region T1, superior pole. The CDR3 coding sequence is TGTGTCAGCAGTTTATCGGGACAGCCATATCAGCCCCAGCATTTT. It translates to CVSSLSGQPYQPQHF.